The rows below give T cell receptor beta chains drawn from one sample of a study of identical twins. TCRdb processed the 5' RACE reads anew with MiXCR; each CDR3 protein has one entry. The sample shows under 350,000 distinct CDR3 sequences, roughly 10% of them seen only once. These sequences were also reported in another study, on yellow fever vaccine responses in identical twins.

The sequencing input was CD8+ T cells sorted from blood. The receptors derive from a woman between 18 and 29 years old in good health. CDR3s leave out the opening cysteine and the closing phenylalanine or tryptophan. Fields, in order: J gene, V gene, CDR3 protein.

J gene: TRBJ1-5; V gene: TRBV5-1; CDR3 protein: ASLERWTGDNQPQH
J gene: TRBJ2-2; V gene: TRBV6-1; CDR3 protein: ASSGWTGEPGELF
J gene: TRBJ2-7; V gene: TRBV3-1; CDR3 protein: ASSQVWRDGYEQY
J gene: TRBJ2-7; V gene: TRBV10-2; CDR3 protein: ASADRTYEQY
J gene: TRBJ2-7; V gene: TRBV4-3; CDR3 protein: ASSQDRGLVGEQY
J gene: TRBJ2-1; V gene: TRBV29-1; CDR3 protein: SVEVRDSSYNEQF
J gene: TRBJ2-1; V gene: TRBV7-2; CDR3 protein: ASSLGGSHNEQF
J gene: TRBJ2-3; V gene: TRBV20-1; CDR3 protein: SARGVSRTDTQY
J gene: TRBJ2-5; V gene: TRBV4-3; CDR3 protein: VRSQGFGAGAETQY
J gene: TRBJ2-3; V gene: TRBV4-2; CDR3 protein: ASSQGPAGNTDTQY
J gene: TRBJ2-2; V gene: TRBV25-1; CDR3 protein: ASSEGQDTGELF
J gene: TRBJ2-7; V gene: TRBV28; CDR3 protein: ASSGGLADYEQY
J gene: TRBJ1-2; V gene: TRBV29-1; CDR3 protein: SVYRDSEGYT
J gene: TRBJ2-5; V gene: TRBV5-1; CDR3 protein: ASSLEGGQETQY
J gene: TRBJ1-2; V gene: TRBV15; CDR3 protein: VTSRRGEENYGYT
J gene: TRBJ2-1; V gene: TRBV7-9; CDR3 protein: ASSQHPLGSWNEQF
J gene: TRBJ2-1; V gene: TRBV20-1; CDR3 protein: SARDPGTLPSGRGSYEQF
J gene: TRBJ2-2; V gene: TRBV4-3; CDR3 protein: ASSQGAGEVGELF
J gene: TRBJ2-2; V gene: TRBV20-1; CDR3 protein: SAPDRGRVGGELF
J gene: TRBJ2-1; V gene: TRBV20-1; CDR3 protein: SPGGDLSSYNEQF
J gene: TRBJ2-3; V gene: TRBV20-1; CDR3 protein: SARESGTDTQY
J gene: TRBJ2-5; V gene: TRBV20-1; CDR3 protein: SARKSQNQETQY
J gene: TRBJ1-1; V gene: TRBV24-1; CDR3 protein: ATQAKGGDTEAF
J gene: TRBJ2-5; V gene: TRBV30; CDR3 protein: AWSAGTQY
J gene: TRBJ1-1; V gene: TRBV29-1; CDR3 protein: SATGAPTEAF
J gene: TRBJ1-5; V gene: TRBV10-3; CDR3 protein: AISQDRANQPQH
J gene: TRBJ2-1; V gene: TRBV6-4; CDR3 protein: ASSDQERGEQF
J gene: TRBJ2-1; V gene: TRBV30; CDR3 protein: ASIAGGPINEQF
J gene: TRBJ2-3; V gene: TRBV12-3/TRBV12-4; CDR3 protein: ASSPTSSDTQY
J gene: TRBJ2-2; V gene: TRBV4-3; CDR3 protein: ASSQEWGAYTGELF
J gene: TRBJ2-1; V gene: TRBV7-9; CDR3 protein: ASSSAGTDNNEQF
J gene: TRBJ2-7; V gene: TRBV10-2; CDR3 protein: ASRELGPNYEQY
J gene: TRBJ2-2; V gene: TRBV27; CDR3 protein: ASSPSTGRNTGELF
J gene: TRBJ2-3; V gene: TRBV2; CDR3 protein: ASIIDGTSGRIDTQY
J gene: TRBJ2-1; V gene: TRBV6-4; CDR3 protein: ASSDLAGGPPNEQF
J gene: TRBJ1-6; V gene: TRBV18; CDR3 protein: ASSPGRRGDSPLH
J gene: TRBJ2-7; V gene: TRBV6-5; CDR3 protein: ASSYFEGPTEQY
J gene: TRBJ1-4; V gene: TRBV7-9; CDR3 protein: ASSSGEGTNEKLF
J gene: TRBJ2-1; V gene: TRBV29-1; CDR3 protein: SVALAGAPYNEQF
J gene: TRBJ2-2; V gene: TRBV3-1; CDR3 protein: ASSQDPSGRYAGELF
J gene: TRBJ1-1; V gene: TRBV7-9; CDR3 protein: ASSFEGLHTEAF
J gene: TRBJ2-7; V gene: TRBV27; CDR3 protein: ASSVQGAVEQY
J gene: TRBJ2-5; V gene: TRBV11-2; CDR3 protein: ASSSWQGSQETQY
J gene: TRBJ1-2; V gene: TRBV7-9; CDR3 protein: ASSLDQGDYGYT
J gene: TRBJ1-5; V gene: TRBV12-3/TRBV12-4; CDR3 protein: ASRDRGPNQPQH
J gene: TRBJ2-5; V gene: TRBV7-9; CDR3 protein: ASSSAGPSKETQY
J gene: TRBJ2-2; V gene: TRBV29-1; CDR3 protein: SGISQNTGELF
J gene: TRBJ2-5; V gene: TRBV29-1; CDR3 protein: SGTDRGSQETQY